This T cell receptor beta chain was found in a study of CD8+ T cells in alopecia areata. The overall study: Severity in treated patients was scored by percentage of scalp area affected.

Study findings and constraints: Tofacitinib produced a significant decrease in scalp clonality and in expanded CD8+ clones among the top 100. The presence of one nonresponder keeps the tie between baseline CD8+ expansion and response uncertain.

Documented treatment: oral pan-JAK inhibitor, 5-10 mg twice daily. CDR1 SGHDT and CDR2 YYEEEE come from the germline V gene. V shed 4 bases, J shed 2 bases, and the junction held 8 bases outside the gene matches. CDR3 size: 15 residues. A word on this clone: Its target is unknown.

In each case, RNA was isolated and then reverse transcribed into cDNA as the sequencing template. Clones were sequenced by immunoSEQ multiplex PCR, and TCRdb holds only the in-frame ones, with some missing. The sample includes a few hundred thousand clones, under 40% seen only once; the top ten take around 0.48%. The chain combines TRBV5-6 with TRBJ2-7; 8 bases map to TRBD1. The clonotype was recovered from a human donor with alopecia areata. The sample was CD4+ T cells sorted from blood, taken at roughly week 30, from a patient treated with tofacitinib. The CDR3 coding sequence is TGTGCCAGCAGCCCCCCGGGACAGGCGACCTACGAGCAGTACTTC. Translating gives CASSPPGQATYEQYF.